The 4 T cell receptor beta chains below were found in one sample sequenced in a study of T cell responses to AZD1222 COVID-19 vaccine. Method: immunoSEQ multiplex PCR; TCRdb's copy keeps in-frame clones and lacks some. The data contain nearly 110,000 clones, 70% to 90% of them singletons. Source: peripheral blood, taken on day 0 of AZD1222 vaccination. The receptors stem from an adult in good health.

The rearrangement joins TRBV28 to TRBJ1-6, with D maybe TRBD1 (6 bases). V shed 8 bases and J shed 8 bases, with 13 bases lying between them. Germline V gene data show CDR1 as MDHEN and CDR2 as SYDVKM. The CDR3 extends over 13 amino acids. The chain's CDR3 is CASLQGLDSPLHF. The CDR3 region has the DNA TGTGCCAGCCTCCAGGGGCTGGATTCACCCCTCCACTTT.

The chain recombines TRBV5-1 with TRBJ1-2, with D possibly TRBD1 on 5 matching bases. The V end was cut by 4 bases, the J end by 3 bases, with 16 bases between. The germline V gene has CDR1 SGHRS and CDR2 YFSETQ. The CDR3 is 15 amino acids. Here the CDR3 reads CASSTAGVGDYGYTF. The CDR3 bases are TGCGCCAGCAGCACAGCAGGAGTGGGGGACTATGGCTACACCTTC.

The chain uses TRBV6-5 and TRBJ1-3, with D possibly matching TRBD1 (5 bases). The V gene lost 2 bases and the J gene lost 2 bases, with 13 bases spanning the gap. Germline V gives CDR1 MNHEY, CDR2 SVGAGI. The CDR3 spans 16 residues. For the CDR3, the DNA is TGTGCCAGCAGTTACGGGGGTCCAGACACTGGAAACACCATATATTTT. Translated, it gives CASSYGGPDTGNTIYF.

The chain couples TRBV14 to TRBJ2-7; D could derive from TRBD1 or TRBD2 (5 bases each). This CDR3 contains 14 residues. CDR1 SGHDN and CDR2 FVKESK come from the germline V gene. V dropped 4 bases and J dropped 1 base, with 11 bases sitting between them. CDR3 protein: CASSLGTVSYEQYF. CDR3 bases: TGTGCCAGCAGCCTCGGGACGGTATCCTACGAGCAGTACTTC.